Reported below is one T cell receptor (beta chain). Its antigen is currently unknown. Both 60 Vbeta primers and 13 Jbeta primers went into the PCR. Some clones are missing from TCRdb's copy, which holds only in-frame ones; the method was immunoSEQ multiplex PCR. This listing includes approximately 100,000 clones. This record comes from a study of cytomegalovirus exposure and HLA in healthy donors. Study-wide results and limits: In an earlier analysis, about 90% or about 30%: the productive usage of most TCR beta V segments. Fewer N-insertions than the roughly 650-donor mean were reportedly shown by an Asian-associated ancestry cluster in a later analysis. In a later analysis, TCR beta V- and J-gene trimming was associated with a missense DCLRE1C variant. Donors were assumed by presence/absence analyses to have roughly uniform sequencing depth.

Losses at the gene ends were 3 bases for V and 6 bases for J; bases not matched to a gene: 20. The CDR3 contains 18 residues. The germline V gene has CDR1 SGHNT and CDR2 YENEEA. This rearrangement joins TRBV11-3 to TRBJ2-7; TRBD1 aligns across 7 bases. The receptor was isolated from a man aged 50-59 years in good health and CMV-seronegative. What was sequenced was PBMCs. This CDR3 is CASSFHRGFEGAEPEQYF. The CDR3 bases are TGTGCCAGCAGCTTTCACCGAGGGTTTGAGGGGGCGGAACCCGAGCAGTACTTC.